The rows below give T cell receptor beta chains drawn from one sample of a study of blood T cell repertoires in COVID-19. TCRdb keeps only in-frame clones here, not all; method: immunoSEQ multiplex PCR. This repertoire shows about 83,000 clones, more than 70% found once; its top ten account for 8%. The specimen sequenced was peripheral blood. The receptors shown here come from a man in his fifties or sixties with active COVID-19. CDR3s leave out the opening cysteine and the closing phenylalanine or tryptophan. Each record gives: clone size, V gene, CDR3 protein. Not all rows give a size; the values are once, few, many and, for expanded clones, a class.

>NA|TRBV29-1
SVRLNEKLF
>few|TRBV7-9
ASSSRAQRGNYEQY
>NA|TRBV6-5
ASSPGQPGQPQH
>NA|TRBV4-3
ASSQELVGAFRGFTYNEQF
>NA|TRBV18
ASSLRETQY
>NA|TRBV15
ATSPTGSNQPQH
>NA|TRBV18
ASSPGQAISYNEQF
>NA|TRBV5-5
ASSLGESYEQY
>NA|TRBV28
ASSPYGQALMSTIY
>NA|TRBV14
ASSQATSGRRTDTQY
>once|TRBV7-2
ASSPVRLAGGETQY
>NA|TRBV27
ASSPGQGKGRELAGELF
>NA|TRBV25-1
ASSEFGGMTDNEQF
>once|TRBV4-3
ASSQAGTTYNEQF
>once|TRBV11-2
ASSFLLAGNTGELF
>NA|TRBV11-2
ASSSGQTYTQY
>NA|TRBV5-1
ASIPEERGAGTDTQY
>once|TRBV5-4
ASSVDRGNTEAF
>NA|TRBV10-3
AINNEERGVGRAKNIQY
>NA|TRBV7-2
ASSLLAGEPYNEQF
>NA|TRBV6-4
ASREQGRTGELF
>NA|TRBV18
ASSLLGQGEGQPQH
>NA|TRBV10-3
AISESPGGTEAF
>NA|TRBV6-2/TRBV6-3
ASSYSTSGGAYNEQF
>NA|TRBV19
ASSISVGTSGGTDTQY
>NA|TRBV9
ASSRDRGQDYGYT
>NA|TRBV28
ASSFWGPEAF
>NA|TRBV6-2/TRBV6-3
ASSYRMDRISYEQY
>NA|TRBV4-2
ASSQDLSGGAGEQY
>NA|TRBV7-2
ASSLRVVGQGKGELF
>few|TRBV19
ASSPRALNYGYT
>NA|TRBV14
ASSQELVLDEQY
>NA|TRBV5-1
ASSLARTGIETQY
>NA|TRBV30
AWSVVVNTEAF
>NA|TRBV15
ATSRGGGSPLH
>NA|TRBV7-3
ASSLRTGVAYNEQF
>NA|TRBV11-2
ASSLGQGDEQY
>NA|TRBV28
ASGEYLREQY